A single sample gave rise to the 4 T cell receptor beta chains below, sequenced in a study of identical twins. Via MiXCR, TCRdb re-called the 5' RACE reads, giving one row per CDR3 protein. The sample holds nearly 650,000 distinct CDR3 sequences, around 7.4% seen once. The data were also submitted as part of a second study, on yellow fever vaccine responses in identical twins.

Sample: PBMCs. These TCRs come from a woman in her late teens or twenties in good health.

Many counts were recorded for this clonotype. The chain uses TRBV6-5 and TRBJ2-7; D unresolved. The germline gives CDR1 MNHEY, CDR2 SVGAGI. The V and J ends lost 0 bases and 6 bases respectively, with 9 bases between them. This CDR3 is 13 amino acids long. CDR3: CASSYSSVGEQYF. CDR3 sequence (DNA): TGTGCCAGCAGTTACTCGTCAGTAGGCGAGCAGTACTTC.

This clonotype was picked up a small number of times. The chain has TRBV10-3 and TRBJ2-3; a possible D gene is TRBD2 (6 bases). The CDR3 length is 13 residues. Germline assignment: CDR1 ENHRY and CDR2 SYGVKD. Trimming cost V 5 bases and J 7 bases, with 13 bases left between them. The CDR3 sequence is CAISFGTSHTQYF. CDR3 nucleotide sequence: TGTGCCATCAGTTTTGGGACTTCCCATACGCAGTATTTT.

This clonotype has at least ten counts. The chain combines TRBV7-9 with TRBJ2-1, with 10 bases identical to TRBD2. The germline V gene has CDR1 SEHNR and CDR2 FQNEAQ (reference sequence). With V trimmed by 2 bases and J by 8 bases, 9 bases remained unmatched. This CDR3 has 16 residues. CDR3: CASSLIAGGRLDEQFF. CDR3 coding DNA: TGTGCCAGCAGCTTAATAGCGGGAGGCCGATTAGATGAGCAGTTCTTC.

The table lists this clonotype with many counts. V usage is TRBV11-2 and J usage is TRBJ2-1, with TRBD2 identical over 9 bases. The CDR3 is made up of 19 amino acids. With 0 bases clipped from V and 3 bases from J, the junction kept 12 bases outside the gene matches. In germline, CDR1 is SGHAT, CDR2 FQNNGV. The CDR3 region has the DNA TGTGCCAGCAGCTTAGATGCTCCGGTAGCGGGAGCGCGCTACAATGAGCAGTTCTTC. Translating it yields CASSLDAPVAGARYNEQFF. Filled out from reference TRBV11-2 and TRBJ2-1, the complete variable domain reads EAGVAQSPRYKIIEKRQSVAFWCNPISGHATLYWYQQILGQGPKLLIQFQNNGVVDDSQLPKDRFSAERLKGVDSTLKIQPAKLEDSAVYLCASSLDAPVAGARYNEQFFGPGTRLTVL.